This T cell receptor (beta chain) was captured in a study of blood T cells in healthy people across ages. This clonotype was counted only a few times. This CDR3 has 13 amino acids. The V gene's germline CDR1 is SGHRS and CDR2 YFSETQ. V was clipped by 7 bases and J by 5 bases, with 15 bases between them. Using a J-beta primer mix together with a sample-barcoded 5' primer, a second PCR was run for roughly 6 to 12 cycles. TCRdb reprocessed the 5' RACE reads with MiXCR, giving one entry per CDR3 protein. The sample has approximately 900,000 distinct CDR3 sequences; roughly 28% are singletons. Donors each provided 9.5 to 10 milliliters of peripheral blood. These data were also filed under a second study, of T cells of mothers and their children. In that study: Mothers and children who were related shared slightly more overlap than unrelated pairs, but not significantly more.

The chain is built from TRBV5-1 and TRBJ1-2; D might be TRBD1 (5 bases). The source of this sequence is a middle-aged woman in good health. The source material was blood. CDR3 sequence: CASQGDLRYGYTF. The CDR3 DNA follows: TGCGCCAGCCAGGGTGACTTGAGATATGGCTACACCTTC.